These 11 T cell receptor beta chains originate from one sample sequenced in a study of T cell clonality in common variable immunodeficiency. The assay was immunoSEQ multiplex PCR, and TCRdb's table has in-frame clones only and misses some. The profile covers 55,000 or so clones, none occurring a single time. What was sequenced was peripheral blood mononuclear cells. The receptors derive from a person aged 18 to 70 in good health.

The sample holds many counts of this clone. The read stops 3 residues short of the end of the CDR3; the missing end is completed from the germline J gene. The chain links TRBV19 to TRBJ2-7, with TRBD1 matching 9 bases. CDR1 LNHDA and CDR2 SQIVND come from the germline V gene (reference sequence). Trimming cost V 6 bases and J 0 bases; bases outside gene matches: 6. The CDR3 consists of 15 residues. CDR3 sequence: CASSHGTGSSYEQYF. Partial CDR3 DNA: TGTGCCAGTAGCCATGGGACAGGGAGCTCCTACGAG.

The CDR3 bases that were read are TGTGCCAGCTCACCTACGGCCGGGGACTCATACGAC. The encoded protein is CASSPTAGDSYD. The whole CDR3 sequence is CASSPTAGDSYDYTF. V and J are TRBV18 and TRBJ1-2; perhaps TRBD1 as D (5 bases). The read ends 3 residues shy of where the CDR3 ends; the end is completed using the germline J gene. The length of the CDR3 is 15 residues. Germline V gives CDR1 KGHSH, CDR2 LQKENI.

Ten or more counts support this clone. The CDR3 end lies 3 residues beyond the end of the read and is filled in from the germline J gene. V and J are TRBV29-1 and TRBJ1-6; D is perhaps TRBD1 (5 bases). Germline CDR1 and CDR2: SQVTM and ANQGSEA. The CDR3 has 12 amino acids. Incomplete CDR3 DNA: TGCAGCGTTGGCACCTACGGAGGGGCC. Encoded protein: CSVGTYGGA. The entire CDR3 protein reads CSVGTYGGALHF.

Ten or more counts support this clone. The CDR3 end falls 3 residues outside the read, so it is completed with the germline J gene. The chain recombines TRBV4-2 with TRBJ2-7; 8 positions match TRBD1. The V gene end was trimmed by 3 bases and the J gene end by 3 bases; junction bases not matched to a gene: 7. CDR1 is LGHNA, CDR2 YNFKEQ, per germline. The CDR3 runs to 15 residues. The part of the CDR3 DNA that was read is TGTGCCAGCAGCCAGAAAGAGACAGGGGTCTACGAG. Residues: CASSQKETGVYE. The full CDR3 protein reads CASSQKETGVYEQYF.

About this clone: The sequenced fragment ends 3 residues before the CDR3 boundary, so the rest is inferred from the germline J gene. The rearrangement links TRBV19 to TRBJ2-7; D is perhaps TRBD1 or TRBD2 (7 bases each). CDR3 length equals 15 residues. V was shortened by 6 bases and J by 2 bases, with 17 bases between the two germline ends. Germline V lookup: CDR1 LNHDA, CDR2 SQIVND (reference sequence). CDR3 DNA (partial): TGTGCCAGTAGACCCGACAGGGAGGGGACCTACGAG. Its translation: CASRPDREGTYE. The entire CDR3 protein reads CASRPDREGTYEQYF.

This clone occurred many times. The CDR3 end is not reached by the read, which stops 3 residues before it; the germline J gene fills it in. J is TRBJ1-5 and V is TRBV19; 8 nucleotides align to TRBD1. J was trimmed by 5 bases and V by 3 bases; bases with no gene match: 3. Germline CDR1 and CDR2: LNHDA and SQIVND (reference sequence). This CDR3 has 14 amino acids. The CDR3 DNA, read in part, is TGTGCCAGTAGTATCGGGACAGGATATCAGCCC. This encodes CASSIGTGYQP. The whole CDR3 protein is CASSIGTGYQPQHF.

This clone was counted at least ten times. The read ends 3 residues early relative to the CDR3; the germline J gene fills the gap. This chain connects TRBV30 to TRBJ2-2, with 9 bases that match TRBD2. V was clipped by 6 bases and J by 0 bases; unmatched bases: 2. Germline lookup yields CDR1 GTSNPN and CDR2 SVGIG (reference sequence). The CDR3 is 14 residues long. This CDR3 is CACLAGANTGELFF. The sequenced CDR3 bases are TGTGCCTGCTTAGCGGGAGCGAACACCGGGGAG.

This CDR3 is CASSVLQETEAFF. CDR3 bases read: TGTGCCAGCAGCGTATTACAGGAGACTGAA. The chain carries TRBV5-6 and TRBJ1-1, with D possibly being TRBD1 (5 bases). The missing CDR3 end, 3 residues past where the read stops, is filled in from the germline J gene. V lost 4 bases and J 5 bases, leaving 12 bases between the germline ends. The CDR3 length is 13 residues. The germline CDR1 and CDR2 sequences are SGHDT and YYEEEE.

There are many counts of this clone. The sequence runs out 3 residues before the end of the CDR3; the remainder is reconstructed from the germline J gene. The chain carries TRBV19 and TRBJ2-1; 12 bases agree with TRBD2. In germline, CDR1 is LNHDA, CDR2 SQIVND (reference sequence). V shed 7 bases and J 8 bases; nucleotides not matched to a gene: 18. CDR3 size: 18 residues. CDR3 loop: CASIRQAIPGLAGDEQFF. The CDR3 DNA, read in part, is TGTGCCAGTATTCGCCAGGCTATTCCGGGACTAGCGGGCGATGAG.

This clone was seen many times. The DNA ends 3 residues before the CDR3 does, and the rest of the CDR3 is filled in from the germline J gene. This CDR3 is also generated by other DNA sequences in the sample. The chain carries TRBV18 and TRBJ2-7; weak D call: TRBD2 (6 bases). The germline V gene has CDR1 KGHSH and CDR2 LQKENI. V was cut by 3 bases and J by 4 bases, with 10 bases left in between. This CDR3 spans 13 amino acids. The chain's CDR3 is CASSPPSAYEQYF. Incomplete CDR3 DNA: TGTGCCAGCTCACCCCCTAGCGCATACGAG.

This clone was seen at least ten times. The CDR3 goes on 3 residues after the read ends, and that part is filled in from the germline J gene. The chain couples TRBV5-1 to TRBJ1-4; D ambiguous. With 0 bases removed from V and 7 bases from J, the gap between germline ends came to 16 bases. CDR1 and CDR2 from the germline V gene are SGHRS and YFSETQ. The CDR3 has 16 residues. Incomplete CDR3 DNA: TGCGCCAGCAGCTTGGGGGTTGACCCTGGCGGTGAAAAA. This translates into CASSLGVDPGGEK. The CDR3, in full, reads CASSLGVDPGGEKLFF. Drawing the rest from reference TRBV5-1 and TRBJ1-4, the complete variable domain is KAGVTQTPRYLIKTRGQQVTLSCSPISGHRSVSWYQQTPGQGLQFLFEYFSETQRNKGNFPGRFSGRQFSNSRSEMNVSTLELGDSALYLCASSLGVDPGGEKLFFGSGTQLSVL.